A selection of T cell receptor beta chains follows, all from one sample in a study of early T cells in non-severe SARS-CoV-2 infection. TCRdb independently ran MiXCR on the 5' RACE reads; one entry per CDR3 protein. Here the sample spans more than 30,000 distinct CDR3 sequences, approximately 7.1% being singletons. The source was whole blood, collected at baseline. The receptors stem from an adult who was a healthcare worker with PCR-confirmed SARS-CoV-2 infection or an uninfected control (not recorded which). CDR3s include the opening cysteine and the closing phenylalanine or tryptophan. The D gene is left open where the match is weak. Clone size is shown for a subset of rows, as once, few, many or a class of expanded clone.

TRBV6-5	TRBJ2-4	many	.	TGTGCCAGCAGGAAAGCCGGGCCACTTGAGGGGATTCAGTACTTC	CASRKAGPLEGIQYF
TRBV6-4	TRBJ2-1	few	TRBD2	TGTGCCAGCAGTGGGACTAGCGGCTCCTACAATGAGCAGTTCTTC	CASSGTSGSYNEQFF
TRBV7-9	TRBJ1-5	few	.	TGTGCCAGCAGCGGAGAGACAGCCCCCGCTAATCAGCCCCAGCATTTT	CASSGETAPANQPQHF
TRBV19	TRBJ2-6	many	.	TGTGCCAGTAGTATACTCTCTGGGGCCAACGTCCTGACTTTC	CASSILSGANVLTF
TRBV5-6	TRBJ2-3	many	.	TGTGCCAGCAGCGTCCCGGCCGATGCAGATACGCAGTATTTT	CASSVPADADTQYF
TRBV9	TRBJ2-7	many	TRBD1	TGTGCCAGCAGCGGAGATGACAGGGTCCTCGAGCAGTACTTC	CASSGDDRVLEQYF
TRBV3-1	TRBJ1-1	few	.	TGTGCCAGCAGCCAAGCCACTGAAGCTTTCTTT	CASSQATEAFF
TRBV20-1	TRBJ2-7	many	TRBD2	TGCAGTGCTAGAGTGCAGGGTAGCGGGATAGCCTACGAGCAGTACTTC	CSARVQGSGIAYEQYF
TRBV27	TRBJ2-6	.	.	TGTGCCAGCAGCACCGGTCGGGGGTCTTACATCTCTGGGGCCAACGTCCTGACTTTC	CASSTGRGSYISGANVLTF
TRBV6-6	TRBJ2-5	many	.	TGTGCCAGCCGGAGTGGTAAAGGGACGGAGACCCAGTACTTC	CASRSGKGTETQYF
TRBV11-3	TRBJ2-1	few	TRBD2	TGTGCCAGCAGCCAGGGACTAGCGGGAGATAGCTCCTACAATGAGCAGTTCTTC	CASSQGLAGDSSYNEQFF
TRBV25-1	TRBJ1-1	many	.	TGTGCCAGCAGTCCAGGGTCCCGTACTGAAGCTTTCTTT	CASSPGSRTEAFF
TRBV12-3/TRBV12-4	TRBJ1-5	many	TRBD1	TGTGCCAGCAGGGGACAGCCACTAGGCAATCAGCCCCAGCATTTT	CASRGQPLGNQPQHF
TRBV12-3/TRBV12-4	TRBJ1-5	few	.	TGTGCCAGCACCATCACTCGGATTAATCAGCCCCAGCATTTT	CASTITRINQPQHF
TRBV28	TRBJ2-6	.	.	TGTGCCAGCAGTTTGGGGAACTCTGGGGCCAACGTCCTGACTTTC	CASSLGNSGANVLTF
TRBV6-5	TRBJ1-1	many	.	TGTGCCAGCCAGCCCGGAACAAACACTGAAGCTTTCTTT	CASQPGTNTEAFF
TRBV11-1	TRBJ2-5	many	.	TGTGCCAGCAGATCCTGGGGGCAAGAGACCCAGTACTTC	CASRSWGQETQYF
TRBV4-3	TRBJ1-4	few	.	TGCGCCAGCAGCCAAGATGTCAGGGGAGGGGATGAAAAACTGTTTTTT	CASSQDVRGGDEKLFF
TRBV29-1	TRBJ2-3	once	.	TGCAGCGTTGAAGTCGGGACAGATACGCAGTATTTT	CSVEVGTDTQYF
TRBV7-2	TRBJ2-3	many	.	TGTGCCAGCGCCTTGGGAGCGGGCCGTACAGATACGCAGTATTTT	CASALGAGRTDTQYF
TRBV27	TRBJ1-3	many	.	TGTGCCAGCGGGAGGGCCTCTGGAAACACCATATATTTT	CASGRASGNTIYF
TRBV12-3/TRBV12-4	TRBJ2-1	many	TRBD2	TGTGCCAGCAGTGCCGGACTAGCGGGGGGATCCTACAATGAGCAGTTCTTC	CASSAGLAGGSYNEQFF
TRBV19	TRBJ2-7	many	.	TGTGCCACCCTCCCTAGGTCCATCGCTTACTACGAGCAGTACTTC	CATLPRSIAYYEQYF
TRBV29-1	TRBJ2-1	many	.	TGCAGCGTTGAAGATAGTCGGAATGAGCAGTTCTTC	CSVEDSRNEQFF
TRBV29-1	TRBJ1-3	many	.	TGCAGCGTTGTGCAGGGGACCTCTGGAAACACCATATATTTT	CSVVQGTSGNTIYF
TRBV20-1	TRBJ2-3	.	.	TGCAGTGCTAGAGTCAGACTGCAAGATACGCAGTATTTT	CSARVRLQDTQYF
TRBV28	TRBJ2-5	many	TRBD1	TGTGCCACTCAGTCACAGGGGGTAGAGACCCAGTACTTC	CATQSQGVETQYF
TRBV19	TRBJ1-1	.	TRBD1	TGTGCCATTAGACAGGGGGCCCGGGACGCTGAAGCTTTCTTT	CAIRQGARDAEAFF
TRBV5-1	TRBJ2-2	many	.	TGCGCCAGCAGCTCTCGTACACTGGACACCGGGGAGCTGTTTTTT	CASSSRTLDTGELFF